This T cell receptor beta chain stems from a study of cytomegalovirus exposure and HLA in healthy donors. The PCR used 60 Vbeta and 13 Jbeta primers. Assay used: immunoSEQ multiplex PCR; TCRdb lists only in-frame clones, some missing. Among 150,000 to 200,000 clones listed, 79% were seen once. Everyone who donated was a healthy bone marrow donor. The CDR3 totals 16 residues. Germline assignment: CDR1 SGHKS and CDR2 YYEKEE (reference sequence). Germline trimming cut 3 bases from V and 1 base from J; bases unmatched to any gene: 9. As for this clone: Antigen: not known.

General study points: Associated with HLA alleles at 0.05 false discovery rate in a later analysis were around 17,000 TCR beta sequences. Confirmation was obtained in vitro that a few CMV-associated chains are specific for CMV antigens. Most subjects' HLA-A and HLA-B alleles were reportedly predicted from TCR beta sequences.

The specimen sequenced was PBMCs. The V gene is TRBV5-5, the J gene TRBJ1-1; 7 bases fit TRBD1. The source is a woman aged 40 to 49 in good health and CMV-seronegative. The CDR3 spells CASSSTVGQKNTEAFF. In nucleotides, the CDR3 is TGTGCCAGCAGCTCGACGGTGGGACAGAAGAACACTGAAGCTTTCTTT.